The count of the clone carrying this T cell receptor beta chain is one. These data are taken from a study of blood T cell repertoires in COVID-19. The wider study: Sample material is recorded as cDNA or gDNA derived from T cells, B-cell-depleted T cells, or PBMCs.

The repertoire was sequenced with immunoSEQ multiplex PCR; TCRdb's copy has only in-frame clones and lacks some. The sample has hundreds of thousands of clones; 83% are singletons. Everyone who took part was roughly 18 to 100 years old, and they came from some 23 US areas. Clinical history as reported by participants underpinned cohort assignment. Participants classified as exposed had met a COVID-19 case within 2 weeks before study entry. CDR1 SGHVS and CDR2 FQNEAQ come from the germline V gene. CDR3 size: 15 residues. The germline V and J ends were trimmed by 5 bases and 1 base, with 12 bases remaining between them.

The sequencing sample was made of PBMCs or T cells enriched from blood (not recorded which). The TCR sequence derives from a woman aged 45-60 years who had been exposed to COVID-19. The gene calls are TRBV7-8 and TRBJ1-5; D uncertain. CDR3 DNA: TGTGCCAGCAGCCCAATCGGGGTAAGCAATCAGCCCCAGCATTTT. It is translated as CASSPIGVSNQPQHF. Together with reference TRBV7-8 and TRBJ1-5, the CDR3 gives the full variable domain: GAGVSQSPRYKVAKRGQDVALRCDPISGHVSLFWYQQALGQGPEFLTYFQNEAQLDKSGLPSDRFFAERPEGSVSTLKIQRTQQEDSAVYLCASSPIGVSNQPQHFGDGTRLSIL.